Listed here is a single T cell receptor beta chain. Its cognate antigen is unknown. The sample belongs to a study of breast tumors, draining lymph nodes, adjacent tissues. The study's findings and limits: Tumor repertoires ranked between lymph nodes and nontumor tissue in diversity, with V and J gene preferences. Most tumor T cells seemingly derive from lymph node, then expand in tumor. Data only fit, rather than demonstrated, lymph node origin of most tumor T cells.

In TCRdb, the multiplex PCR reads were re-called with MiXCR into one record per CDR3 protein. The table shows about 140,000 distinct CDR3 sequences, with around a third occurring only once. Axillary draining lymph nodes of breast cancer patients supplied the node samples. Germline V lookup: CDR1 LNHDA, CDR2 SQIVND (reference sequence). This CDR3 is 14 amino acids long. Trimming pared 5 bases from V and 3 bases from J, leaving 11 bases between. The rearrangement uses TRBV19 and TRBJ1-3, with a weak D call TRBD1 (6 bases). The receptor comes from a female donor with breast cancer. Some clones in this sample may be carry-over from other donors' samples. The sample was axillary lymph node tissue. CDR3 DNA sequence: TGTGCCAGTAGTCTACAGGGCTATGGAAACACCATATATTTT. As protein: CASSLQGYGNTIYF.